A selection of T cell receptor beta chains follows, all from one sample in a study of vaccination and CD4 T cells after COVID-19. No antigens are known for them. TCRdb re-derived calls from the PCR reads in MiXCR, one entry per CDR3 protein. Here the sample spans about 16,000 distinct CDR3 sequences, 60% to 80% being singletons. Sequenced sample: CD4+ T cells from blood, cultured in vitro. These receptors were taken from a human donor who had recovered from COVID-19. Each CDR3 is given with its conserved first and last residue. A D gene is named only where the DNA matches it firmly. Clone sizes are given selectively: once, few, many, or a class where the clone is expanded.

len: 12
abundance: .
d_gene: .
v_gene: TRBV5-4
j_gene: TRBJ1-2
CDR3nt: TGTGCCAGCAGCCTGGAAAACTATGGCTACACCTTC
CDR3aa: CASSLENYGYTF

len: 14
abundance: .
d_gene: TRBD1
v_gene: TRBV6-1
j_gene: TRBJ1-6
CDR3nt: TGTGCCAGCAGGCGGGGACAGGGGCGAATGTCCCTCCACTTT
CDR3aa: CASRRGQGRMSLHF

len: 13
abundance: medium-sized
d_gene: .
v_gene: TRBV28
j_gene: TRBJ1-2
CDR3nt: TGTGCCAGCAGTCCATTTAACCGCTATGGCTACACCTTC
CDR3aa: CASSPFNRYGYTF

len: 13
abundance: .
d_gene: TRBD2
v_gene: TRBV9
j_gene: TRBJ2-1
CDR3nt: TGTGCCAGCATGTCGGGAGGGGAAGGTCAGCAGTTCTTC
CDR3aa: CASMSGGEGQQFF

len: 12
abundance: .
d_gene: .
v_gene: TRBV20-1
j_gene: TRBJ2-5
CDR3nt: TGCAGCGTAGCTACACTACAAGAGACCCAGTACTTC
CDR3aa: CSVATLQETQYF

len: 13
abundance: .
d_gene: .
v_gene: TRBV20-1
j_gene: TRBJ1-5
CDR3nt: TGCAGTGCTAGAGATATGGTAAATCAGCCCCAGCATTTT
CDR3aa: CSARDMVNQPQHF

len: 15
abundance: .
d_gene: TRBD2
v_gene: TRBV7-6
j_gene: TRBJ2-3
CDR3nt: TGTGCCAGCAGCACAGTAGCGGGGGGCACAGATACGCAGTATTTT
CDR3aa: CASSTVAGGTDTQYF

len: 16
abundance: .
d_gene: TRBD2
v_gene: TRBV12-3/TRBV12-4
j_gene: TRBJ2-3
CDR3nt: TGTGCCAGCAGCTGGACTAGCGGGAGTCGGTCAGATACGCAGTATTTT
CDR3aa: CASSWTSGSRSDTQYF

len: 17
abundance: .
d_gene: .
v_gene: TRBV27
j_gene: TRBJ1-2
CDR3nt: TGTGCCAGCAGTTTAAGGACACCGCGGGACCCTTCCGTAAGCTACACCTTC
CDR3aa: CASSLRTPRDPSVSYTF

len: 15
abundance: .
d_gene: TRBD1
v_gene: TRBV10-3
j_gene: TRBJ1-5
CDR3nt: TGTGCCATCAGTGAGGTGGACAGGGGGCGTCAGCCCCAGCATTTT
CDR3aa: CAISEVDRGRQPQHF

len: 12
abundance: .
d_gene: .
v_gene: TRBV7-6
j_gene: TRBJ2-3
CDR3nt: TGTGCCAGCAGCTTAAGCACAGATACGCAGTATTTT
CDR3aa: CASSLSTDTQYF

len: 15
abundance: .
d_gene: .
v_gene: TRBV6-1
j_gene: TRBJ2-7
CDR3nt: TGTGCCAGCAGGGAGGCGGGTCGCCCTCGGAGCGAGCAGTACTTC
CDR3aa: CASREAGRPRSEQYF

len: 16
abundance: few
d_gene: TRBD1
v_gene: TRBV6-2/TRBV6-3
j_gene: TRBJ1-6
CDR3nt: TGTGCCAGCAGTTCAAGCAACAGGGGGCTTAATTCACCCCTCCACTTT
CDR3aa: CASSSSNRGLNSPLHF

len: 14
abundance: .
d_gene: TRBD1
v_gene: TRBV6-1
j_gene: TRBJ1-5
CDR3nt: TGTGCCAGCAGTCGGGACAGGGCCGCTCAGCCCCAGCATTTT
CDR3aa: CASSRDRAAQPQHF

len: 13
abundance: few
d_gene: .
v_gene: TRBV20-1
j_gene: TRBJ1-5
CDR3nt: TGCAGTGCTAGTGCCCCGACAAGTCTGTCCCAGCATTTT
CDR3aa: CSASAPTSLSQHF

len: 14
abundance: .
d_gene: TRBD1
v_gene: TRBV28
j_gene: TRBJ1-2
CDR3nt: TGTGCCAGCAGCCGCTCGGGACAGGACTATGGCTACACCTTC
CDR3aa: CASSRSGQDYGYTF

len: 15
abundance: .
d_gene: .
v_gene: TRBV5-1
j_gene: TRBJ1-1
CDR3nt: TGCGCCAGCAGCTTGGTTCCAAAGCAGGGCACTGAAGCTTTCTTT
CDR3aa: CASSLVPKQGTEAFF

len: 16
abundance: .
d_gene: TRBD2
v_gene: TRBV27
j_gene: TRBJ2-1
CDR3nt: TGTGCCAGCACCCACCTAGCGGGAGACGCCTACAATGAGCAGTTCTTC
CDR3aa: CASTHLAGDAYNEQFF

len: 17
abundance: .
d_gene: .
v_gene: TRBV4-1
j_gene: TRBJ1-5
CDR3nt: TGCGCCAGCAGCCCGAATTCCGGGACGGGGAGCTTTGAGCCCCAGCATTTT
CDR3aa: CASSPNSGTGSFEPQHF

len: 14
abundance: few
d_gene: .
v_gene: TRBV20-1
j_gene: TRBJ2-2
CDR3nt: TGCAGTGCTAGAGCAGCTAGGGACACCGGGGAGCTGTTTTTT
CDR3aa: CSARAARDTGELFF

len: 14
abundance: .
d_gene: .
v_gene: TRBV7-2
j_gene: TRBJ2-4
CDR3nt: TGTGCCAGCAGCTTAGGCGGGGCCAAAAACATTCAGTACTTC
CDR3aa: CASSLGGAKNIQYF

len: 14
abundance: .
d_gene: TRBD1
v_gene: TRBV28
j_gene: TRBJ2-7
CDR3nt: TGTGCCAGCAGACCTCCGGGACAGGGCGGGGAGCAGTACTTC
CDR3aa: CASRPPGQGGEQYF

len: 18
abundance: few
d_gene: TRBD2
v_gene: TRBV19
j_gene: TRBJ2-3
CDR3nt: TGTGCCAGTAGTATAGAAACTACCGGGACTAGCGGGAGGAATACGCAGTATTTT
CDR3aa: CASSIETTGTSGRNTQYF

len: 13
abundance: .
d_gene: .
v_gene: TRBV6-5
j_gene: TRBJ2-7
CDR3nt: TGTGCCAGCAGTTACGCCGGCTCCTACGAGCAGTACTTC
CDR3aa: CASSYAGSYEQYF

len: 14
abundance: .
d_gene: .
v_gene: TRBV7-9
j_gene: TRBJ1-4
CDR3nt: TGTGCCAGCAGCAGGGGGGGGTCTAATGAAAAACTGTTTTTT
CDR3aa: CASSRGGSNEKLFF

len: 15
abundance: .
d_gene: TRBD2
v_gene: TRBV6-2/TRBV6-3
j_gene: TRBJ2-5
CDR3nt: TGTGCCAGCAGCACACCTTTAGCGGGAGCGGAGACCCAGTACTTC
CDR3aa: CASSTPLAGAETQYF

len: 17
abundance: few
d_gene: .
v_gene: TRBV27
j_gene: TRBJ1-6
CDR3nt: TGTGCCAGCACCCTAGGGGGGCTGAGGTCCTATAATTCACCCCTCCACTTT
CDR3aa: CASTLGGLRSYNSPLHF

len: 16
abundance: few
d_gene: .
v_gene: TRBV15
j_gene: TRBJ2-4
CDR3nt: TGTGCCACCAGCAGACCTGGTATCCGGCAGGTTAACATTCAGTACTTC
CDR3aa: CATSRPGIRQVNIQYF

len: 14
abundance: .
d_gene: TRBD1
v_gene: TRBV20-1
j_gene: TRBJ1-6
CDR3nt: TGCAGTACCCCGGGACAGGGGGATAATTCACCCCTCCACTTT
CDR3aa: CSTPGQGDNSPLHF